The 22 T cell receptor beta chains listed next were all sequenced from one sample in a study of identical twins. MiXCR, applied by TCRdb to the 5' RACE reads, yields one record per CDR3 protein. The sample has some 500,000 distinct CDR3 sequences; roughly 9.5% are singletons. These data also featured in a second study, about yellow fever vaccine responses in identical twins.

Material: PBMCs. Receptors were obtained from a woman younger than 35 in good health.

There are many counts of this clonotype. The V call is TRBV6-5, the J call TRBJ1-5; D call uncertain. V was clipped by 4 bases and J by 5 bases, with 9 bases between them. CDR1 is MNHEY and CDR2 is SVGAGI in the germline V gene. The CDR3 spans 13 residues. CDR3 amino acids: CASSWTQDQPQHF. CDR3 coding DNA: TGTGCCAGCAGTTGGACTCAAGATCAGCCCCAGCATTTT.

Only a few counts were recorded for this clonotype. V gene TRBV11-2 combines with J gene TRBJ2-3; D unclear. Trimming pared 0 bases from V and 0 bases from J, leaving 10 bases between. Germline values: CDR1 SGHAT, CDR2 FQNNGV. This CDR3 has 16 amino acids. CDR3 in amino acids: CASSLEVGPSTDTQYF. The DNA of the CDR3 is TGTGCCAGCAGCTTAGAAGTGGGCCCTAGCACAGATACGCAGTATTTT.

This clonotype has more than one count but fewer than ten. The V gene is TRBV7-2, the J gene TRBJ2-7, with a possible D match to TRBD1 (5 bases). V gave up 2 bases and J gave up 4 bases, with 15 bases separating them. Germline assignment: CDR1 SGHTA and CDR2 FQGNSA. This CDR3 has 15 amino acids. The DNA for the CDR3 is TGTGCCAGCAGCTTATTAAAGGGGTTTAGGTACGAGCAGTACTTC. Its translation is CASSLLKGFRYEQYF.

This clonotype was found a few times. CDR3 DNA sequence: TGTGCCAGCAGTGGTCGACCCTCCTATGGCTACACCTTC. Its translation: CASSGRPSYGYTF. The rearrangement joins TRBV2 to TRBJ1-2; D is ambiguous. The CDR3 covers 13 residues. The germline V gene encodes CDR1 SNHLY and CDR2 FYNNEI. Trimming shortened V by 4 bases and J by 4 bases, and 10 bases separated the two germline ends.

The chain joins TRBV2 to TRBJ2-5; no reliable D call. This CDR3 has 14 residues. Germline lookup yields CDR1 SNHLY and CDR2 FYNNEI. The V end lost 8 bases, the J end lost 5 bases, and 18 bases lay between the germline ends. The CDR3, as DNA: TGTGCCAGCTCGATGACACTCTCTCTGGAGACCCAGTACTTC. Translating it yields CASSMTLSLETQYF.

The chain links TRBV12-3 or TRBV12-4 to TRBJ2-5, with D perhaps given as TRBD1 or TRBD2 (5 bases each). V was shortened by 7 bases and J by 4 bases, with 13 bases between the two germline ends. The CDR3 extends over 13 amino acids. CDR3 amino acids: CASNQRGLETQYF. CDR3 nucleotides: TGTGCCAGCAACCAGAGGGGCCTAGAGACCCAGTACTTC.

This clonotype appeared many times. The CDR3 sequence: CASSRVGATNEKLFF. The DNA for the CDR3 is TGCGCCAGCAGCCGAGTGGGGGCAACTAATGAAAAACTGTTTTTT. The V and J genes are TRBV4-3 and TRBJ1-4; D is perhaps TRBD1 (5 bases). The length of the CDR3 is 15 residues. Trimming removed 4 bases at V and 0 bases at J, with 9 bases between. CDR1 is LGHNA and CDR2 is YSLEER in the germline V gene.

This clonotype was counted many times. This rearrangement joins TRBV12-3 or TRBV12-4 to TRBJ1-5; D perhaps matches TRBD1 (5 bases). The CDR3 is 15 residues long. V was trimmed by 1 base and J by 9 bases, leaving 16 bases between them. CDR3 sequence (DNA): TGTGCCAGCAGTTTAGAGGGGCAGGGTTCGGGGCCCCAGCATTTT. Its translation: CASSLEGQGSGPQHF.

Only a few counts were recorded for this clonotype. The rearrangement links TRBV5-6 to TRBJ2-7; D remains unclear. Germline CDR1 is SGHDT and CDR2 is YYEEEE. The CDR3 runs to 13 residues. Trimming took off 4 bases at V and 3 bases at J, with 11 bases between the two ends. The chain's CDR3 is CASSHGSGYEQYF. In nucleotides, the CDR3 is TGTGCCAGCAGCCACGGGTCGGGCTACGAGCAGTACTTC.

V gene TRBV2 combines with J gene TRBJ2-6, with D maybe TRBD1 (5 bases). V was pared by 7 bases and J by 1 base, with 8 bases between. Per the germline V gene, CDR1 is SNHLY and CDR2 is FYNNEI. This CDR3 has 14 amino acids. The CDR3 nucleotides read TGTGCCAGCAACCCAGGGTCTGGGGCCAACGTCCTGACTTTC. Amino acids: CASNPGSGANVLTF.

This chain joins TRBV30 and TRBJ1-2; 11 nucleotides match TRBD1. This CDR3 spans 16 amino acids. V was clipped by 5 bases and J by 2 bases; unmatched bases: 10. Germline lookup yields CDR1 GTSNPN and CDR2 SVGIG (reference sequence). The CDR3 sequence is CAWVFTGTGGNYGYTF. CDR3 DNA: TGTGCCTGGGTCTTCACCGGGACAGGGGGAAACTATGGCTACACCTTC.

V gene TRBV15 combines with J gene TRBJ2-3; TRBD2 matches 7 bases. V gave up 2 bases and J gave up 0 bases; unmatched junction bases: 2. Germline V gene data show CDR1 as LNHNV and CDR2 as YYDKDF (reference sequence). This CDR3 is 15 amino acids long. CDR3 amino acids: CATSRSGGSTDTQYF. The CDR3 bases are TGTGCCACCAGCAGATCGGGGGGTAGCACAGATACGCAGTATTTT.

V and J are TRBV20-1 and TRBJ2-7; no definite D call. Germline CDR1 reads DFQATT; CDR2 reads SNEGSKA (reference sequence). The CDR3 runs 10 residues. V dropped 3 bases and J dropped 6 bases, with 6 bases sitting between them. The CDR3 DNA is TGCAGTGCTAGTATCCTCGAGCAGTACTTC. This encodes CSASILEQYF.

This clonotype was recorded many times. The genes are TRBV11-2 and TRBJ2-3; 10 positions agree with TRBD2. Germline V gene data show CDR1 as SGHAT and CDR2 as FQNNGV. This CDR3 has 19 amino acids. V gave up 2 bases and J gave up 2 bases; unmatched junction bases: 13. The CDR3 DNA follows: TGTGCCAGCAGCTTACTATGGGCGCTAGCGGGAGCTTCCACAGATACGCAGTATTTT. Amino acid sequence: CASSLLWALAGASTDTQYF.

The V call is TRBV6-1, the J call TRBJ1-4, with a weak D call TRBD1 (6 bases). Trimming took off 10 bases at V and 0 bases at J, with 15 bases between the two ends. CDR3 size: 15 residues. Germline V lookup: CDR1 MNHNS, CDR2 SASEGT. CDR3 nucleotide sequence: TGTGCCATCCCGGACAGCGTCGCAACTAATGAAAAACTGTTTTTT. Translation gives CAIPDSVATNEKLFF.

This clonotype was counted a few times. V gene TRBV20-1 combines with J gene TRBJ2-1, with TRBD1 matching 7 bases. Germline CDR1 DFQATT, CDR2 SNEGSKA (reference sequence). The J segment lost 4 bases and the V segment lost 5 bases, leaving 14 bases of the junction unmatched. The CDR3 totals 16 residues. The CDR3 protein is CSAGPGQSTGYNEQFF. In nucleotides, the CDR3 is TGCAGTGCTGGACCGGGACAGTCGACGGGGTACAATGAGCAGTTCTTC.

The V call is TRBV2, the J call TRBJ1-6, with TRBD1 as a possible D gene (5 bases). V was shortened by 6 bases and J by 9 bases, with 15 bases between the two germline ends. CDR1 is SNHLY and CDR2 is FYNNEI in the germline V gene. CDR3 size: 14 residues. The CDR3 sequence: CASRAGRVASPLHF. CDR3 DNA sequence: TGTGCCAGCAGAGCCGGCAGGGTGGCTTCACCCCTCCACTTT.

The genes are TRBV7-8 and TRBJ2-7; 8 positions agree with TRBD1. This CDR3 is 15 amino acids long. Trimming took 5 bases from V and 2 from J; bases not matched to a gene: 8. Germline V gene sequence: CDR1 SGHVS, CDR2 FQNEAQ. The CDR3 spells CASSARQGKTYEQYF. In DNA form, the CDR3 reads TGTGCCAGCAGCGCCAGACAGGGGAAGACCTACGAGCAGTACTTC.

The genes are TRBV20-1 and TRBJ2-2; D gene uncertain. CDR3 length: 11 amino acids. V was pared by 5 bases and J by 7 bases, with 8 bases between. CDR1 and CDR2 (germline): DFQATT, SNEGSKA (reference sequence). This CDR3 is CSAGTRGELFF. The DNA for the CDR3 is TGCAGTGCTGGAACGCGCGGGGAGCTGTTTTTT.

Comment on this clonotype: Its ends do not fully match the called genes, so a read error is possible. V usage is TRBV7-7 and J usage is TRBJ2-3; D perhaps matches TRBD2 (5 bases). The CDR3 sequence is 15 residues long. Germline V gene data show CDR1 as SSHAT and CDR2 as FNYEAQ (reference sequence). CDR3 sequence reads: CASSLALVDKDTQYF. The CDR3 nucleotides are TGTGCTAGCAGCTTAGCGCTTGTGGATAAAGATACGCAGTATTTT. Full variable domain (rest looked up from reference TRBV7-7 and TRBJ2-3): GAGVSQSPRYKVTKRGQDVTLRCDPISSHATLYWYQQALGQGPEFLTYFNYEAQPDKSGLPSDRFSAERPEGSISTLTIQRTEQRDSAMYRCASSLALVDKDTQYFGPGTRLTVL.

The table lists this clonotype with a few counts. The rearrangement uses TRBV7-9 and TRBJ2-2; 7 nucleotides agree with TRBD2. Germline V CDR1 and CDR2: SEHNR, FQNEAQ (reference sequence). CDR3 length equals 15 residues. V lost 5 bases to trimming and J lost 6 bases; unmatched junction nucleotides: 9. CDR3 nucleotides: TGTGCCAGCAGCCCCCGGGACTACGCGCCCGGGGAGCTGTTTTTT. Its translation is CASSPRDYAPGELFF. The complete variable domain, with remaining parts taken from reference TRBV7-9 and TRBJ2-2, reads DTGVSQNPRHKITKRGQNVTFRCDPISEHNRLYWYRQTLGQGPEFLTYFQNEAQLEKSRLLSDRFSAERPKGSFSTLEIQRTEQGDSAMYLCASSPRDYAPGELFFGEGSRLTVL.

This clonotype appeared many times. The chain uses TRBV25-1 and TRBJ1-4; D not resolved. V lost 4 bases, J lost 0 bases, and 9 bases lay in between. Germline V CDR1 and CDR2: MGHDK, SYGVNS. CDR3 size: 15 residues. DNA of the CDR3: TGTGCCAGCAGTGTGACAAGTGCAACTAATGAAAAACTGTTTTTT. Encoded protein: CASSVTSATNEKLFF. Complete variable domain (other parts from reference TRBV25-1 and TRBJ1-4): EADIYQTPRYLVIGTGKKITLECSQTMGHDKMYWYQQDPGMELHLIHYSYGVNSTEKGDLSSESTVSRIRTEHFPLTLESARPSHTSQYLCASSVTSATNEKLFFGSGTQLSVL.